This TCR beta chain emerged from a study of shared clonotypes between healthy human individuals. The study drew all its donors from Caucasian adults living in Nashville, Tennessee. Generated by immunoSEQ multiplex PCR, the TCRdb table keeps only in-frame clones and is missing some. The sample gives 470,000 or so clones, approximately 84% of which show up once; 10% to 15% is in the top ten. Source material: PBMCs. This sequence was found in a woman in her forties in good health. Some clones in this sample may be carry-over from other donors' samples.

CDR3 DNA sequence: TGTGCCAGCCGTATAGGGGGTCAGGTCAGCTTGTATTTT. Its protein product is CASRIGGQVSLYF. This rearrangement joins TRBV5-4 to TRBJ2-3, with a possible D match to TRBD1 (6 bases). The germline gives CDR1 SGHNT, CDR2 YYREEE (reference sequence). Trimming removed 7 bases at V and 14 bases at J, with 23 bases between. The length of the CDR3 is 13 residues. Based on the CDR3 plus reference TRBV5-4 and TRBJ2-3, the full variable domain is ETGVTQSPTHLIKTRGQQVTLRCSSQSGHNTVSWYQQALGQGPQFIFQYYREEENGRGNFPPRFSGLQFPNYSSELNVNALELDDSALYLCASRIGGQVSLYFGPGTRLTVL.